These 2 T cell receptor beta chains originate from one sample sequenced in a study of Ad26.COV2.S vaccination and SARS-CoV-2 variants. Specified treatment: some 19 received Ad26.COV2.S at low or high dose, single or two shots; 5 received placebo; per-sample allocation not given. After the first vaccine or placebo injection, samples were drawn on day 63. The assay was immunoSEQ multiplex PCR, and TCRdb's table has in-frame clones only and misses some. The repertoire has 400,000 to 500,000 clones, about 88% of them found once; the top ten carry about 2.5%. The sample consisted of peripheral blood, taken in a trial of Ad26.COV2.S vaccine versus placebo. These receptors were obtained from a person aged 18-65 years who received the Ad26.COV2.S COVID-19 vaccine or a placebo.

The chain combines TRBV10-3 with TRBJ1-3; D possibly corresponds to TRBD1 (6 bases). The CDR3 is 13 amino acids. Trimming stripped 9 bases from V and 3 bases from J, with 12 bases between. From germline, CDR1 is ENHRY and CDR2 SYGVKD. The CDR3 sequence: CAIGGSDGNTIYF. In DNA form, the CDR3 reads TGTGCCATAGGGGGTTCCGATGGAAACACCATATATTTT.

As regards this clone: One end of the junction does not line up with germline, which may come from a read error. The chain recombines TRBV4-2 with TRBJ2-3; D not certain. The germline V gene has CDR1 LGHNA and CDR2 YNFKEQ. This CDR3 has 16 residues. The chain's CDR3 is CASSKEHGASTDTQYF. In DNA, the CDR3 is TGTGCCAGCAGCAAAGAACATGGCGCCAGCACAGATACGCAGTATTTT.